The present T cell receptor (beta chain) was sequenced within a study of blood T cell repertoires in COVID-19 (TCRdb year 2020). Looking at the study overall: Samples from collaborators originated in the United States, Italy and Spain and spanned both the acute and convalescent phases of COVID-19. The material from the prospective study consisted of cDNA or gDNA derived from T cells, B-cell-depleted T cells, or PBMCs. Subjects who had been exposed to COVID-19, were actively infected with it, or had recovered from it provided the deeply sampled blood TCRbeta repertoires that made up the dataset. The repertoires were released in a freely available public database intended as a resource for research on the immune response to SARS-CoV-2. The samples were drawn from the first 160 participants of the ongoing ImmuneRACE study and from more than 1,000 subjects provided by 6 global collaborators. A de-identified subject ID, COVID-19 status, age in years and sex were almost always included in the sample metadata. Where HLA class I and class II types were available, the types were taken from metadata supplied by the sample provider, not from assay-based typing.

Paper-wide results and their limitations: Clinical and demographic metadata were provided uncurated, with the amount varying by source and participant.

In Seattle, one collaborating source enrolled patients while the infection was active and tracked those patients longitudinally over the course of disease. Collaborating institutions collected whole blood in K2EDTA tubes following their own protocols. For TCRbeta analysis, collaborator samples were shipped as frozen whole blood, as isolated PBMCs, or as DNA extracted from either sample type. Spanning cysteine to phenylalanine, the CDR3 consists of 16 amino acids. The entry retains the CDR3 DNA only, 48 bases that are in frame from base 1. After removal of 2 bases from V and 1 base from J, the junction retains 5 bases not matched to a gene. The germline V gene gives CDR1 as SGHAT and CDR2 as FQNNGV. As concerns this clone: Its antigen is not yet known. No base quality values were provided; no much bigger clone lies one nucleotide off.

TCRbeta CDR3 regions were amplified from genomic DNA by means of the immunoSEQ Assay, a bias-controlled multiplex PCR. The published analysis was carried out like this. The number of nucleated cells in each sample was estimated by amplification of reference gene primers within the assay. Sequence reads were collapsed and filtered to measure the absolute abundance of every unique TCRbeta CDR3 rearrangement. Productive Simpson clonality was computed per sample as the square root of Simpson's diversity index over productive rearrangements. Sourced from immuneACCESS, this table was stored by TCRdb with only in-frame sequences that have V and J called. A share of the clones is absent; for the studies checked, an unresolved V gene accounts for under half, and the remainder has no known explanation. For V, J and clone size, that table is used; D and trimming come from the DNA. Across this sample there are 120,000 to 150,000 clones, with roughly nine tenths seen only once. The ten largest make up roughly 13% of the sample.

Sequencing used peripheral blood. The receptor's source is a man aged 18 to 30 with COVID-19, enrolled during active disease. Here the chain combines TRBV11-2 and TRBJ2-5, and 9 junction bases match TRBD2. The CDR3 in this case is CASSLLVAGVQETQYF. The DNA is TGTGCCAGCAGCTTATTGGTAGCGGGAGTCCAAGAGACCCAGTACTTC.